Listed below are T cell receptor beta chains from one sample, sequenced in a study of blood T cell repertoires in COVID-19. The repertoire was sequenced with immunoSEQ multiplex PCR; TCRdb's copy has only in-frame clones and lacks some. The sample has about 140,000 clones, around nine tenths seen once. The sample was peripheral blood. The receptors come from a woman aged 40-49 years with acute or convalescent COVID-19. Each CDR3 is given with its conserved first and last residue. A D gene is named only where the DNA matches it firmly. Some rows have no size entry. The others give once, few or many, or a class for an expanded clone.

abundance	len	v_gene	j_gene	d_gene	CDR3aa	CDR3nt
.	16	TRBV5-8	TRBJ1-5	.	CASSPGWQYSNQPQHF	TGTGCCAGCAGCCCGGGGTGGCAGTATAGCAATCAGCCCCAGCATTTT
.	13	TRBV19	TRBJ2-7	.	CASRSRATYEQYF	TGTGCCAGTCGATCCAGGGCCACTTACGAGCAGTACTTC
.	18	TRBV5-5	TRBJ2-1	TRBD2	CASSDDWTSGGAVGEQFF	TGTGCCAGCAGCGACGACTGGACTAGCGGGGGGGCGGTCGGCGAGCAGTTCTTC
.	14	TRBV5-6	TRBJ2-5	.	CASSLAGSQETQYF	TGTGCCAGCAGCTTGGCTGGCAGTCAAGAGACCCAGTACTTC
.	16	TRBV7-2	TRBJ1-3	TRBD1	CASSLGGGQGARTIYF	TGTGCCAGCAGCTTAGGAGGGGGACAGGGGGCTCGAACCATATATTTT
.	17	TRBV27	TRBJ1-5	TRBD1	CASRHGQGRWSNQPQHF	TGTGCCAGCAGACATGGACAGGGGAGGTGGAGCAATCAGCCCCAGCATTTT
.	15	TRBV4-1	TRBJ1-1	.	CASSQDPVVNTEAFF	TGCGCCAGCAGCCAAGATCCCGTCGTGAACACTGAAGCTTTCTTT
.	13	TRBV7-3	TRBJ2-5	.	CASSLQVGETQYF	TGTGCCAGCAGCTTACAGGTGGGAGAGACCCAGTACTTC
.	14	TRBV6-5	TRBJ2-7	.	CASSPKVVRFEQYF	TGTGCCAGCAGTCCCAAGGTGGTGAGGTTCGAGCAGTACTTC
.	16	TRBV30	TRBJ1-1	.	CAWVAPGERRGTEAFF	TGTGCCTGGGTCGCACCAGGGGAAAGGAGAGGCACTGAAGCTTTCTTT
.	14	TRBV6-5	TRBJ2-3	.	CASSYSQSTDTQYF	TGTGCCAGCAGTTACTCTCAGTCCACAGATACGCAGTATTTT
.	16	TRBV10-3	TRBJ2-1	TRBD1	CAISHGGQGSDNEQFF	TGTGCCATCAGTCACGGGGGACAGGGATCTGACAATGAGCAGTTCTTC
.	15	TRBV5-1	TRBJ2-7	TRBD1	CASSSPGQGAYEQYF	TGCGCCAGCAGCTCACCGGGACAGGGTGCCTACGAGCAGTACTTC
.	15	TRBV29-1	TRBJ1-2	.	CSVDNSGVQRNGYTF	TGCAGCGTTGATAATAGCGGGGTACAAAGGAATGGCTACACCTTC
.	13	TRBV7-9	TRBJ2-7	.	CASSFGVSYEQYF	TGTGCCAGCAGTTTCGGGGTCTCCTACGAGCAGTACTTC
.	12	TRBV12-3/TRBV12-4	TRBJ1-2	.	CASSFPNYGYTF	TGTGCCAGCAGCTTCCCCAACTATGGCTACACCTTC
.	14	TRBV4-2	TRBJ1-5	.	CASSPGFSNQPQHF	TGTGCCAGCAGCCCAGGGTTTAGCAATCAGCCCCAGCATTTT
.	19	TRBV9	TRBJ1-3	TRBD1	CASSPRDRQAPGSGNTIYF	TGTGCCAGCAGCCCCCGGGACAGGCAGGCCCCGGGATCTGGAAACACCATATATTTT
.	13	TRBV12-3/TRBV12-4	TRBJ2-7	TRBD1	CASSRDRVNEQYF	TGTGCCAGCAGCCGGGACAGGGTAAACGAGCAGTACTTC
.	14	TRBV7-8	TRBJ2-7	.	CASSRDFSSYEQYF	TGTGCCAGCTCTAGGGACTTTAGCTCCTACGAGCAGTACTTC
.	14	TRBV2	TRBJ1-1	TRBD1	CASSEEQGRVKAFF	TGTGCCAGCAGTGAAGAACAGGGGCGGGTGAAAGCTTTCTTT
.	15	TRBV19	TRBJ2-2	TRBD2	CASTDGTSETGELFF	TGTGCCAGTACTGATGGGACTAGCGAAACCGGGGAGCTGTTTTTT
.	11	TRBV20-1	TRBJ1-1	.	CSAGVNTEAFF	TGCAGTGCTGGAGTAAACACTGAAGCTTTCTTT
.	17	TRBV5-1	TRBJ2-2	TRBD1	CASTYGTDRPRQGELFF	TGCGCCAGCACCTACGGGACAGACAGGCCGCGTCAGGGGGAGCTGTTTTTT
once	14	TRBV5-6	TRBJ2-5	TRBD1	CASSLKRGLETQYF	TGTGCCAGCAGCTTGAAAAGGGGGCTAGAGACCCAGTACTTC
.	15	TRBV7-9	TRBJ1-1	.	CASSLSKHANTEAFF	TGTGCCAGCAGCTTAAGTAAACACGCGAACACTGAAGCTTTCTTT
once	16	TRBV18	TRBJ2-1	.	CASSPPGEGAYNEQFF	TGTGCCAGCTCACCACCAGGGGAAGGGGCGTACAATGAGCAGTTCTTC
.	14	TRBV5-5	TRBJ2-2	.	CASSWGVNTGELFF	TGTGCCAGCAGCTGGGGGGTGAACACCGGGGAGCTGTTTTTT
.	13	TRBV7-3	TRBJ1-2	TRBD1	CASSSGQGGGYTF	TGTGCCAGCAGCTCCGGACAGGGAGGCGGCTACACCTTC
.	12	TRBV5-4	TRBJ2-1	.	CASSLLANEQFF	TGTGCCAGCAGCTTGCTAGCCAATGAGCAGTTCTTC
.	16	TRBV30	TRBJ1-3	.	CAWSVGVVRSGNTIYF	TGTGCCTGGAGTGTAGGGGTCGTTCGCTCTGGAAACACCATATATTTT
few	15	TRBV18	TRBJ1-6	TRBD1	CASSPRDRDNSPLHF	TGTGCCAGCTCACCCCGGGACAGGGATAATTCACCCCTCCACTTT
.	13	TRBV7-2	TRBJ1-2	.	CASSLDTQGSYTF	TGTGCCAGCAGCTTAGATACTCAGGGGAGCTACACCTTC
once	12	TRBV6-5	TRBJ2-1	.	CASSPGQSEQFF	TGTGCCAGCAGTCCCGGACAGAGTGAGCAGTTCTTC
once	13	TRBV7-2	TRBJ1-2	.	CASSLGGGYGYTF	TGTGCCAGCAGCTTAGGAGGAGGCTATGGCTACACCTTC
.	17	TRBV28	TRBJ1-2	TRBD1	CASSLGLAGQGGYGYTF	TGTGCCAGCAGTTTAGGTCTTGCGGGACAGGGAGGCTATGGCTACACCTTC
.	15	TRBV6-4	TRBJ1-2	.	CASSESSGNTYGYTF	TGTGCCAGCAGTGAGTCGTCGGGGAATACCTATGGCTACACCTTC
.	16	TRBV3-1/TRBV3-2	TRBJ2-1	TRBD1	CASSLDRGGDYNEQFF	TGTGCCAGCAGCCTGGACAGGGGGGGCGACTACAATGAGCAGTTCTTC
.	13	TRBV6-4	TRBJ2-1	.	CASSSGSNNEQFF	TGTGCCAGCAGTAGCGGGTCGAACAATGAGCAGTTCTTC
.	14	TRBV5-6	TRBJ2-7	.	CASSPRLGLYEQYF	TGTGCCAGCAGCCCGAGACTGGGACTCTACGAGCAGTACTTC
.	15	TRBV19	TRBJ2-7	.	CASSISLTFDYEQYF	TGTGCCAGTAGTATTAGCCTGACTTTTGACTACGAGCAGTACTTC
few	14	TRBV10-3	TRBJ2-7	.	CAISESTLTYEQYF	TGTGCCATCAGTGAGTCGACTCTAACCTACGAGCAGTACTTC
.	15	TRBV5-1	TRBJ2-2	.	CASSLATGNTGELFF	TGCGCCAGCAGCTTGGCGACAGGCAACACCGGGGAGCTGTTTTTT
.	15	TRBV5-1	TRBJ2-3	.	CASSLAGIAADTQYF	TGCGCCAGCAGCTTGGCCGGAATAGCGGCGGATACGCAGTATTTT
.	11	TRBV5-6	TRBJ1-1	.	CASSFEVEAFF	TGTGCCAGCAGCTTCGAGGTTGAAGCTTTCTTT